Below, 19 T cell receptor beta chains from the same sample are listed, as sequenced in a study of early T cells in non-severe SARS-CoV-2 infection. Using its own MiXCR run on the 5' RACE reads, TCRdb lists one record per CDR3 protein. The table lists some 71,000 distinct CDR3 sequences, about an eighth of them singletons. Here the sequenced sample was whole blood, taken at baseline. Source of these receptors: an adult who was a healthcare worker with PCR-confirmed SARS-CoV-2 infection or an uninfected control (not recorded which).

This clonotype occurred many times. The genes are TRBV29-1 and TRBJ2-1; TRBD1 aligns across 11 bases. The CDR3 consists of 15 residues. Germline V CDR1 and CDR2: SQVTM, ANQGSEA. The trim removed 8 bases at V and 6 bases at J, leaving 12 bases unmatched. DNA for the CDR3: TGCAGCACCCAGGGAGGAGGGACAGGGGGCAATGAGCAGTTCTTC. It codes for CSTQGGGTGGNEQFF.

This chain joins TRBV5-1 and TRBJ2-3; 9 positions match TRBD2. The CDR3 loop spans 15 amino acids. The germline CDR1 and CDR2 sequences are SGHRS and YFSETQ. Trimming took 2 bases from V and 3 from J; bases not matched to a gene: 4. The DNA for the CDR3 is TGCGCCAGCAGCTTTCCTAGCGGGACGACAGATACGCAGTATTTT. It specifies CASSFPSGTTDTQYF.

There are many counts of this clonotype. The V gene is TRBV5-1, the J gene TRBJ2-3; D might be TRBD1 (6 bases). The CDR3 contains 13 residues. Trimming shortened V by 0 bases and J by 4 bases, and 6 bases separated the two germline ends. Per germline, CDR1 SGHRS and CDR2 YFSETQ. The CDR3 nucleotides read TGCGCCAGCAGCTTGGAGGGGGCAGATACGCAGTATTTT. Translated: CASSLEGADTQYF.

Only a few counts were recorded for this clonotype. The chain links TRBV15 to TRBJ2-7, with 9 bases matching TRBD1. The germline gives CDR1 LNHNV, CDR2 YYDKDF (reference sequence). The junction had 5 bases not matched to a gene; V was cut back by 5 bases and J by 3 bases. The CDR3 has 14 amino acids. The CDR3 nucleotides read TGTGCCACCAGCGTGTCGGGACAGGGCTACGAGCAGTACTTC. Its translation is CATSVSGQGYEQYF.

The J gene is TRBJ2-7, the V gene TRBV29-1, with D tentatively TRBD1 or TRBD2 (6 bases each). CDR3 length equals 13 residues. Germline CDR1 SQVTM, CDR2 ANQGSEA. V was pared by 7 bases and J by 4 bases, with 17 bases between. CDR3 DNA sequence: TGCAGCGCCCAAGGGGGGTTTCTGTACGAGCAGTACTTC. Encoded protein: CSAQGGFLYEQYF.

In its sample, this clonotype was seen a few times. The rearrangement uses TRBV24-1 and TRBJ1-2; 8 nucleotides match TRBD1. This CDR3 region has 18 residues. Germline CDR1 reads KGHDR; CDR2 reads SFDVKD. V shed 2 bases and J 1 base; nucleotides not matched to a gene: 11. As DNA, the CDR3 is TGTGCCACCAGTGATTCTAACCTGGACAGGGAATTTAACTATGGCTACACCTTC. Encoded protein: CATSDSNLDREFNYGYTF.

This clonotype has more than one count but fewer than ten. The chain has TRBV7-9 and TRBJ2-2, with D perhaps matching TRBD2 (6 bases). V gave up 2 bases and J gave up 6 bases, with 13 bases separating them. Per the germline V gene, CDR1 is SEHNR and CDR2 is FQNEAQ (reference sequence). The CDR3 length is 15 residues. CDR3 residues: CASSLSRLAPGELFF. The CDR3 nucleotides read TGTGCCAGCAGCTTATCACGCCTAGCGCCCGGGGAGCTGTTTTTT.

V gene TRBV12-3 or TRBV12-4 combines with J gene TRBJ2-4; D gene ambiguous. The CDR3 extends over 15 amino acids. V was pared by 3 bases and J by 4 bases, with 13 bases between. CDR3 sequence reads: CASSFFSWRKNIQYF. As DNA, the CDR3 is TGTGCCAGCAGTTTTTTCTCATGGCGGAAAAACATTCAGTACTTC.

This clonotype was counted many times. The rearrangement links TRBV20-1 to TRBJ2-7, with D possibly TRBD2 on 6 matching bases. Germline V gene data show CDR1 as DFQATT and CDR2 as SNEGSKA (reference sequence). V was clipped by 5 bases and J by 4 bases, with 18 bases between them. This CDR3 is 14 amino acids long. The CDR3 reads CSAGARELGYEQYF. The CDR3 DNA reads as TGCAGTGCTGGGGCCCGGGAGTTAGGATACGAGCAGTACTTC.

This clonotype was seen more than once but under ten times. The chain uses TRBV14 and TRBJ2-3; D is ambiguous. With 0 bases removed from V and 0 bases from J, the gap between germline ends came to 7 bases. This CDR3 has 15 amino acids. Germline assignment: CDR1 SGHDN and CDR2 FVKESK. The DNA of the CDR3 is TGTGCCAGCAGCCAAGATATAGTAAGCACAGATACGCAGTATTTT. It is translated as CASSQDIVSTDTQYF.

This clonotype appeared a few times. The chain combines TRBV7-8 with TRBJ2-5, with TRBD2 matching 8 bases. Germline V lookup: CDR1 SGHVS, CDR2 FQNEAQ. CDR3 length: 14 residues. V lost 7 bases and J lost 2; bases outside the gene matches: 6. The CDR3 nucleotides are TGTGCCAGCACGGGACTAGTTGGTCAAGAGACCCAGTACTTC. Its protein is CASTGLVGQETQYF.

This chain links TRBV7-2 with TRBJ2-7; either TRBD1 or TRBD2 may fit D (5 bases each). The CDR3 has 14 residues. CDR1 is SGHTA and CDR2 is FQGNSA in the germline V gene. Between the trimmed V and J ends, which lost 1 base and 4 bases, there was a span of 11 bases. The CDR3: CASSLGRDGYEQYF. In DNA form, the CDR3 reads TGTGCCAGCAGCTTAGGCAGGGACGGTTACGAGCAGTACTTC.

This clonotype was recorded many times. The chain has TRBV3-1 and TRBJ2-7; no reliable D call. There are 13 residues in the CDR3. Germline-derived CDR1 and CDR2 are LGHDT and YNNKEL (reference sequence). The ends were cut back, 1 base at V and 0 bases at J, with 4 bases in the middle. The CDR3 nucleotides are TGTGCCAGCAGCCAAGTACGCTCCTACGAGCAGTACTTC. This codes for CASSQVRSYEQYF.

This clonotype has a handful of counts. CDR3 DNA: TGCGCCAGCAGCCCGGGACTAGCGGGGTTGCCCTACGAGCAGTACTTC. Translated, it gives CASSPGLAGLPYEQYF. V is TRBV5-1 and J is TRBJ2-7, with 13 positions matching TRBD2. This CDR3 has 16 amino acids. Germline assignment: CDR1 SGHRS and CDR2 YFSETQ. After removal of 4 bases from V and 2 bases from J, the junction contained 6 bases not matched to a gene. Full variable domain (missing parts from reference TRBV5-1 and TRBJ2-7): KAGVTQTPRYLIKTRGQQVTLSCSPISGHRSVSWYQQTPGQGLQFLFEYFSETQRNKGNFPGRFSGRQFSNSRSEMNVSTLELGDSALYLCASSPGLAGLPYEQYFGPGTRLTVT.

J is TRBJ2-3 and V is TRBV4-1, with no clear D. The CDR3 is 14 amino acids. The germline gives CDR1 MGHRA, CDR2 YSYEKL. Trimming removed 1 base from V and 4 bases from J, with 9 bases in between. This CDR3 is CASSQVRAPDTQYF. In DNA, the CDR3 is TGCGCCAGCAGCCAAGTCCGAGCCCCAGATACGCAGTATTTT.

This clonotype was found a few times. This chain links TRBV7-8 with TRBJ2-7, with D possibly matching TRBD2 (5 bases). The germline gives CDR1 SGHVS, CDR2 FQNEAQ. Deletions cut 0 bases from V and 5 bases from J, with 17 bases between. This CDR3 is 16 amino acids long. The CDR3 loop reads CASSLAPRTSFHEQYF. DNA of the CDR3: TGTGCCAGCAGCTTAGCGCCCAGGACTTCGTTTCACGAGCAGTACTTC.

This clonotype was seen only a few times. This chain uses TRBV7-3 with TRBJ1-1; D is undetermined. Germline assignment: CDR1 SGHTA and CDR2 FQGTGA. Trimming took off 4 bases at V and 5 bases at J, with 11 bases between the two ends. The length of the CDR3 is 13 residues. In DNA, the CDR3 is TGTGCCAGCAGCTCCCTGCTAGGGACTGAAGCTTTCTTT. Encoded protein: CASSSLLGTEAFF. Looking up the rest from reference TRBV7-3 and TRBJ1-1 gives the full variable domain: GAGVSQTPSNKVTEKGKYVELRCDPISGHTALYWYRQSLGQGPEFLIYFQGTGAADDSGLPNDRFFAVRPEGSVSTLKIQRTERGDSAVYLCASSSLLGTEAFFGQGTRLTVV.

This clonotype turned up a few times. CDR3 protein: CASSYVGLAEQFF. CDR3 sequence (DNA): TGTGCCAGCAGTTACGTCGGACTAGCGGAGCAGTTCTTC. The chain joins TRBV6-5 to TRBJ2-1, with TRBD2 matching over 9 bases. This CDR3 comprises 13 residues. Trimming cost V 2 bases and J 10 bases; bases outside gene matches: 3. Per germline, CDR1 MNHEY and CDR2 SVGAGI.

This clonotype was seen ten or more times. The rearrangement uses TRBV7-6 and TRBJ2-6, with TRBD1 matching 7 bases. Germline V gives CDR1 SGHVS, CDR2 FNYEAQ. V was clipped by 4 bases and J by 3 bases; unmatched bases: 3. The CDR3 runs 15 residues. The CDR3 DNA sequence: TGTGCCAGCAGCTCCACAGGGGTTGGGGCCAACGTCCTGACTTTC. Translated: CASSSTGVGANVLTF. Full variable domain (rest looked up from reference TRBV7-6 and TRBJ2-6): GAGVSQSPRYKVTKRGQDVALRCDPISGHVSLYWYRQALGQGPEFLTYFNYEAQQDKSGLPNDRFSAERPEGSISTLTIQRTEQRDSAMYRCASSSTGVGANVLTFGAGSRLTVL.